The source of this T cell receptor beta chain is a study of T cell changes during pregnancy in multiple sclerosis. The CDR3 length is 13 residues. Germline-derived CDR1 and CDR2 are MNHNY and SVGAGI (reference sequence). With 0 bases clipped from V and 8 bases from J, the junction kept 3 bases outside the gene matches. Produced via immunoSEQ multiplex PCR; TCRdb's table is partial and in-frame only. The sample holds 65,000 to 80,000 clones, over 85% seen once. The chain has TRBV6-6 and TRBJ1-2; 7 bases are a match to TRBD1. This specimen was peripheral blood, taken in the first trimester of pregnancy. The sequence was obtained from a female donor with multiple sclerosis, enrolled in a pregnancy study. CDR3 nucleotide sequence: TGTGCCAGCAGTTACTCGACAGGGTACGGCTACACCTTC. Protein product: CASSYSTGYGYTF.